The entry that follows covers one TCR beta chain sequence. The antigen is undetermined. V shed 1 base and J 2 bases; nucleotides not matched to a gene: 5. This CDR3 is built from 17 residues. Germline V gene sequence: CDR1 LNHNV, CDR2 YYDKDF (reference sequence). The sample is drawn from a study of cytomegalovirus exposure and HLA in healthy donors. Overall study results and limits: There were a few CMV-associated chains whose specificity for CMV antigens was confirmed in vitro.

Produced via immunoSEQ multiplex PCR; TCRdb's table is partial and in-frame only. The data show about 120,000 clones, 80% to 90% seen once. This sequence originates from a woman under 30 in good health and CMV-seronegative. Material for sequencing was PBMCs. The J gene is TRBJ1-2, the V gene TRBV15, with 12 bases identical to TRBD1. The CDR3 loop is CATSRGGTGGANYGYTF. The CDR3, as DNA: TGTGCCACCAGCAGAGGAGGGACAGGGGGCGCGAACTATGGCTACACCTTC.